The 30 T cell receptor beta chains reported below all come from one sample, sequenced in a study of patients and donors after allogeneic stem cell transplantation. From the RT-PCR reads, TCRdb called clonotypes with MiXCR, one entry per CDR3 protein. The table has some 230,000 distinct CDR3 sequences, roughly 14% seen once; the top ten hold approximately 10%. Sequenced: blood, either unsorted or a sorted T cell fraction (not recorded which). The receptors stem from a human donor who was either an allogeneic HSCT recipient or a stem cell or donor lymphocyte infusion donor (not recorded which). It is not recorded whose cells these are; they may come from a transplant donor.

This chain joins TRBV10-3 and TRBJ2-5, with D unclear. Deletions cut 8 bases from V and 1 base from J, with 8 bases between. In germline, CDR1 is ENHRY, CDR2 SYGVKD. The CDR3 spans 12 residues. The CDR3 coding sequence is TGTGCCATCGGACCGGGCCAAGAGACCCAGTACTTC. This gives the protein CAIGPGQETQYF.

This clonotype was observed a few times. In DNA form, the CDR3 reads TGCAGTGCTAGTCAGGGACTAGCGGGGCAACAAGAGACCCAGTACTTC. This translates into CSASQGLAGQQETQYF. The genes are TRBV20-1 and TRBJ2-5, with 13 positions matching TRBD2. Germline-derived CDR1 and CDR2 are DFQATT and SNEGSKA (reference sequence). The junction had 6 bases not matched to a gene; V was cut back by 3 bases and J by 2 bases. The CDR3 length is 16 residues.

As regards this clonotype: At one end the junction does not follow the germline gene, possibly because of a read error. The V call is TRBV11-2, the J call TRBJ2-4; either TRBD1 or TRBD2 may fit D (5 bases each). There are 18 residues in the CDR3. The V gene's germline CDR1 is SGHAT and CDR2 FQNNGV. This CDR3 reads CASSLVGQGWLAKNSQYF. The CDR3 region has the DNA TGTGCCAGCAGCTTAGTCGGGCAGGGCTGGCTAGCCAAAAACAGTCAGTACTTC.

The V and J genes are TRBV5-6 and TRBJ1-2, with 7 bases that match TRBD1. The CDR3 spans 13 residues. Germline V CDR1 and CDR2: SGHDT, YYEEEE. The ends lost 5 bases at V and 3 bases at J; junction bases unmatched: 4. Written as DNA, the CDR3 is TGTGCCAGCAGGTACGGACAGGACTATGGCTACACCTTC. Its translation: CASRYGQDYGYTF.

V is TRBV5-5 and J is TRBJ1-3; TRBD1 might be the D (5 bases). This CDR3 region has 15 residues. CDR1 is SGHKS and CDR2 is YYEKEE in the germline V gene (reference sequence). V gave up 3 bases and J gave up 0 bases, with 10 bases separating them. The CDR3 sequence is CASSSGGTSGNTIYF. Written as DNA, the CDR3 is TGTGCCAGCAGCTCGGGGGGGACCTCTGGAAACACCATATATTTT.

The chain has TRBV7-2 and TRBJ1-2; no definite D call. The CDR3 has 14 residues. The germline V and J ends were trimmed by 0 bases and 3 bases, with 8 bases remaining between them. From germline, CDR1 is SGHTA and CDR2 FQGNSA. The CDR3 is CASSLAVTDYGYTF. The CDR3 region has the DNA TGTGCCAGCAGCTTAGCGGTGACTGACTATGGCTACACCTTC.

This clonotype was recorded a few times. CDR3 amino acids: CSAWGQGVVNEQFF. Written as DNA, the CDR3 is TGCAGTGCATGGGGACAGGGGGTAGTAAATGAGCAGTTCTTC. The rearrangement links TRBV20-1 to TRBJ2-1; 11 bases line up with TRBD1. The trim removed 6 bases at V and 7 bases at J, leaving 8 bases unmatched. This CDR3 has 14 residues. Germline CDR1 is DFQATT and CDR2 is SNEGSKA (reference sequence).

The V gene is TRBV3-1, the J gene TRBJ1-6, with D tentatively TRBD1 (5 bases). V lost 4 bases to trimming and J lost 3 bases, with 13 bases between them. The CDR3 is made up of 16 amino acids. CDR1 LGHDT and CDR2 YNNKEL come from the germline V gene (reference sequence). The CDR3 sequence is CASSRAGADYNSPLHF. Here the CDR3 DNA reads TGTGCCAGCAGCCGGGCCGGGGCCGACTATAATTCACCCCTCCACTTT.

This clonotype was seen a handful of times. V is TRBV2 and J is TRBJ2-7; the D call may be TRBD1 or TRBD2 (5 bases each). Trimming left V 9 bases short and J 6 bases short, with 21 bases between. The germline V gene encodes CDR1 SNHLY and CDR2 FYNNEI. The CDR3 loop spans 14 amino acids. This CDR3 is CASYSWGSLGEQYF. CDR3 in DNA: TGTGCCAGTTACTCATGGGGGTCGTTGGGCGAGCAGTACTTC.

The chain links TRBV28 to TRBJ1-5; D is ambiguous. Germline V lookup: CDR1 MDHEN, CDR2 SYDVKM. This CDR3 comprises 14 residues. Trimming took 5 bases from V and 5 from J, leaving 13 bases between them. The CDR3 nucleotides are TGTGCCAGCAGTACCCTTCGGCCCGATCAGCCCCAGCATTTT. Protein: CASSTLRPDQPQHF. The full variable domain, rest sourced from reference TRBV28 and TRBJ1-5, is DVKVTQSSRYLVKRTGEKVFLECVQDMDHENMFWYRQDPGLGLRLIYFSYDVKMKEKGDIPEGYSVSREKKERFSLILESASTNQTSMYLCASSTLRPDQPQHFGDGTRLSIL.

A few counts support this clonotype. The genes are TRBV12-3 or TRBV12-4 and TRBJ1-2, with no clear D. This CDR3 comprises 13 residues. Trimming cost V 5 bases and J 8 bases, with 15 bases left between them. The CDR3 region is CASSPSTSAGYTF. CDR3 in DNA: TGTGCCAGCAGTCCATCGACGAGCGCGGGCTACACCTTC.

The chain links TRBV4-3 to TRBJ1-2, with a weak D call TRBD1 (5 bases). Germline V gives CDR1 LGHNA, CDR2 YSLEER. The CDR3 contains 16 residues. V lost 0 bases, J lost 3 bases, and 14 bases lay in between. The CDR3, as DNA: TGCGCCAGCAGCCAAGATGGGGCCAGGGATGACTATGGCTACACCTTC. This encodes CASSQDGARDDYGYTF.

This rearrangement joins TRBV7-6 to TRBJ2-1; 7 nucleotides line up with TRBD2. This CDR3 is 13 amino acids long. The trim removed 4 bases at V and 7 bases at J, leaving 4 bases unmatched. Germline V CDR1 and CDR2: SGHVS, FNYEAQ. The CDR3 sequence: CASSYGLGNEQFF. As DNA, the CDR3 is TGTGCCAGCAGCTACGGACTAGGGAATGAGCAGTTCTTC.

This clonotype was observed a few times. The V call is TRBV12-3 or TRBV12-4, the J call TRBJ2-5, with TRBD2 matching 8 bases. This CDR3 spans 15 amino acids. V trimming: 5 bases; J trimming: 4 bases; junction bases outside the gene matches: 9. The CDR3 protein is CASSQGLGGGETQYF. The CDR3 DNA sequence: TGTGCCAGCAGTCAAGGACTCGGGGGGGGAGAGACCCAGTACTTC.

The gene calls are TRBV7-3 and TRBJ1-4; no clear D gene. This CDR3 has 13 amino acids. V shed 5 bases and J shed 3 bases, with 7 bases lying between them. Germline lookup yields CDR1 SGHTA and CDR2 FQGTGA. The CDR3 sequence is CASSPSANEKLFF. The CDR3 DNA reads TGTGCCAGCAGCCCCTCTGCTAATGAAAAACTGTTTTTT. Using reference TRBV7-3 and TRBJ1-4 for the parts outside the CDR3, the full variable domain is GAGVSQTPSNKVTEKGKYVELRCDPISGHTALYWYRQSLGQGPEFLIYFQGTGAADDSGLPNDRFFAVRPEGSVSTLKIQRTERGDSAVYLCASSPSANEKLFFGSGTQLSVL.

The gene calls are TRBV5-4 and TRBJ2-3; 7 nucleotides agree with TRBD1. The CDR3 loop spans 16 amino acids. The trim removed 0 bases at V and 3 bases at J, leaving 7 bases unmatched. The germline V gene encodes CDR1 SGHNT and CDR2 YYREEE (reference sequence). The CDR3 spells CASSLEAGTVTDTQYF. CDR3 nucleotides: TGTGCCAGCAGCTTGGAGGCCGGGACAGTTACAGATACGCAGTATTTT.

The chain links TRBV18 to TRBJ1-3; D is unresolved. Germline CDR1 KGHSH, CDR2 LQKENI. This CDR3 has 17 residues. Trimming stripped 4 bases from V and 0 bases from J, with 16 bases between. The DNA for the CDR3 is TGTGCCAGCTCACTAAGTACTACGCGGAACTCTGGAAACACCATATATTTT. Its protein product is CASSLSTTRNSGNTIYF.

This clonotype was seen at least ten times. The rearrangement links TRBV7-2 to TRBJ2-3; possibly TRBD1 for D (5 bases). Trimming removed 2 bases from V and 2 bases from J, with 11 bases in between. This CDR3 has 15 amino acids. The germline V gene encodes CDR1 SGHTA and CDR2 FQGNSA. The CDR3 bases are TGTGCCAGCAGCTTAATGGGGCGCCTCACAGATACGCAGTATTTT. Amino acids: CASSLMGRLTDTQYF.

This clonotype was recorded a few times. V and J are TRBV30 and TRBJ1-2; TRBD1 might be the D (6 bases). Trimming removed 8 bases from V and 3 bases from J, with 19 bases in between. The CDR3 consists of 14 residues. Germline assignment: CDR1 GTSNPN and CDR2 SVGIG (reference sequence). Here the CDR3 DNA reads TGTGCCCTACAACAGGGAGTGGTGGACTATGGCTACACCTTC. Translating it yields CALQQGVVDYGYTF.

This clonotype was found a few times. V gene TRBV6-4 combines with J gene TRBJ2-1; TRBD2 matches 7 bases. V lost 1 base and J lost 9; bases outside the gene matches: 3. Per germline, CDR1 MRHNA and CDR2 SNTAGT. This CDR3 is built from 13 residues. CDR3 DNA sequence: TGTGCCAGCAGTGACTTGGGGGAGGGTGAGCAGTTCTTC. Protein: CASSDLGEGEQFF.

This clonotype appeared many times. The chain is built from TRBV6-1 and TRBJ1-1; 7 nucleotides align to TRBD1. Trimming took 6 bases from V and 5 from J; bases not matched to a gene: 9. CDR1 is MNHNS and CDR2 is SASEGT in the germline V gene. This CDR3 contains 14 residues. CDR3 DNA: TGTGCCAGCAGAGAAACAGGGGAAGGTACTGAAGCTTTCTTT. Its translation: CASRETGEGTEAFF.

Only a few counts were recorded for this clonotype. This chain uses TRBV6-1 with TRBJ1-4; D remains ambiguous. Germline V gene sequence: CDR1 MNHNS, CDR2 SASEGT. The V end lost 5 bases, the J end lost 7 bases, and 17 bases lay between the germline ends. The CDR3 is 15 residues long. This CDR3 reads CASSTPRDPGEKLFF. In DNA, the CDR3 is TGTGCCAGCAGTACCCCCCGGGATCCGGGTGAAAAACTGTTTTTT.

The gene calls are TRBV20-1 and TRBJ2-3; D not certain. The CDR3 sequence is 12 residues long. Germline lookup yields CDR1 DFQATT and CDR2 SNEGSKA (reference sequence). The DNA for the CDR3 is TGCACCGTCAGGCTTAGCACAGATACGCAGTATTTT. Translation: CTVRLSTDTQYF.

This clonotype was counted at least ten times. CDR3 sequence reads: CASSSGGPYEQYF. In DNA, the CDR3 is TGTGCCAGTTCTAGCGGGGGGCCCTACGAGCAGTACTTC. The V and J genes are TRBV2 and TRBJ2-7; 11 nucleotides line up with TRBD2. V shed 9 bases and J 2 bases; nucleotides not matched to a gene: 3. The CDR3 has 13 residues. Germline V CDR1 and CDR2: SNHLY, FYNNEI.

This clonotype was seen a handful of times. As DNA, the CDR3 is TGTGCCAGCAGCTTATTCGGGACAGACACAGATACGCAGTATTTT. Amino acids: CASSLFGTDTDTQYF. This chain joins TRBV7-2 and TRBJ2-3; TRBD1 matches at 7 bases. V dropped 2 bases and J dropped 2; count of bases not matched to a gene: 4. Germline CDR1 and CDR2: SGHTA and FQGNSA. The CDR3 has 15 amino acids.

The chain employs TRBV7-2 and TRBJ1-2; 7 bases agree with TRBD1. Germline V gene sequence: CDR1 SGHTA, CDR2 FQGNSA. V gave up 4 bases and J gave up 7 bases; unmatched junction bases: 9. The CDR3 length is 14 residues. In DNA, the CDR3 is TGTGCCAGCAGCTCCTCCGAGGGGGCTTTTGGCTACACCTTC. Protein product: CASSSSEGAFGYTF.

The sample holds many counts of this clonotype. The J gene is TRBJ2-2, the V gene TRBV7-9; D is undetermined. This CDR3 contains 14 residues. Between the trimmed V and J ends, which lost 1 base and 7 bases, there was a span of 10 bases. Germline V lookup: CDR1 SEHNR, CDR2 FQNEAQ (reference sequence). The CDR3 is CASSLGATGGELFF. In DNA form, the CDR3 reads TGTGCCAGCAGCTTAGGGGCTACCGGCGGGGAGCTGTTTTTT.

This clonotype was observed at least ten times. This rearrangement joins TRBV5-1 to TRBJ2-7, with 7 bases lining up with TRBD1. This CDR3 is 14 amino acids long. Germline loops: CDR1 SGHRS, CDR2 YFSETQ. V shed 4 bases and J 6 bases; nucleotides not matched to a gene: 10. As DNA, the CDR3 is TGCGCCAGCAGCCGGATCGACAGGGAAAGCGAGCAGTACTTC. This encodes CASSRIDRESEQYF. The full variable domain, in which reference TRBV5-1 and TRBJ2-7 provide the parts outside the CDR3, is KAGVTQTPRYLIKTRGQQVTLSCSPISGHRSVSWYQQTPGQGLQFLFEYFSETQRNKGNFPGRFSGRQFSNSRSEMNVSTLELGDSALYLCASSRIDRESEQYFGPGTRLTVT.

CDR3 sequence: CASSQDKVREDEQFF. The CDR3 DNA is TGTGCCAGCAGCCAAGATAAGGTTCGTGAGGATGAGCAGTTCTTC. The gene calls are TRBV3-1 and TRBJ2-1; D gene uncertain. Germline assignment: CDR1 LGHDT and CDR2 YNNKEL (reference sequence). V was shortened by 0 bases and J by 8 bases, with 14 bases between the two germline ends. This CDR3 has 15 residues.

The CDR3 protein is CASRLGSLTGELFF. The DNA of the CDR3 is TGTGCCAGCAGACTCGGTTCCCTAACCGGGGAGCTGTTTTTT. The chain uses TRBV7-2 and TRBJ2-2, with D uncertain. This CDR3 is built from 14 residues. With 6 bases removed from V and 5 bases from J, the gap between germline ends came to 13 bases. CDR1 and CDR2 (germline): SGHTA, FQGNSA.